This T cell receptor beta chain is drawn from a study (dated by TCRdb to the mid-2010s). Concerning the study at large: In people whose bodies naturally kept HIV infection under control, the researchers looked into where HIV persistence comes from.

This clonotype was observed a handful of times. Its antigen has not been determined. Qualities for individual bases were not recorded, and no much larger clone is one base off. From the germline V gene (reference sequence), CDR1 is LNHNV and CDR2 is YYDKDF. V drops 5 bases and J drops 8 bases, leaving 12 bases in between. Spanning cysteine to phenylalanine, the CDR3 consists of 13 amino acids. Of the read, only the CDR3 DNA is kept; its 39 bases are in frame from base 1. Library construction relied on 5' RACE. Instrument used: Illumina HiSeq 2000. TCRdb ran its own pipeline on the public reads, namely fastp trimming at Q25 and MiXCR clone calling, and kept in-frame beta chains. Identical CDR3 protein sequences are pooled into one entry, listed with their most common genes and DNA. The sample data list hundreds of distinct CDR3 sequences, and approximately 8.3% of these were observed just once. Roughly 19% of the sample belongs to the ten largest clones.

The source of this sequence is a male donor with HIV. The V and J segments used are TRBV15 and TRBJ1-4, and the D gene may be TRBD1, 5 bases matching. The sequencing sample was made of central memory T cells from blood PBMCs. Reading the label with the study, this specimen's cell subset or site is: central memory CD4+ T cells. The nucleotides are TGTGCCACCAGCGCAAGGTGGGACGAAAAACTGTTTTTT. It is translated as CATSARWDEKLFF.